This is a list of T cell receptor beta chains from one sample in a study of T cell repertoires in cytomegalovirus infection. These receptors lack a known antigen. TCRdb recomputed calls from the reads with MiXCR, one row per CDR3 protein. The repertoire has some 940,000 distinct CDR3 sequences, approximately 30% of them found once; the top ten carry around an eighth. The material sequenced was cultured CD8+ T cells from PBMCs, taken from culture after CMV antigen stimulation. Receptors were obtained from a human donor in good health (CMV status not recorded). Some clones in this sample may be carry-over from other donors' samples. CDR3s include the opening cysteine and the closing phenylalanine or tryptophan. Fields, in order: clone size, V gene, J gene, D gene, CDR3 protein, CDR3 DNA. A D gene is named only where the DNA matches it firmly. Not all rows give a size; the values are once, few, many and, for expanded clones, a class.

>.|TRBV6-1|TRBJ1-1|.
CASSDLRGANTEAFF
TGTGCCAGCAGTGACCTCCGGGGGGCGAACACTGAAGCTTTCTTT
>few|TRBV2|TRBJ1-4|.
CASYSAGTPKKLFF
TGTGCCAGTTATTCGGCGGGTACTCCCAAAAAACTGTTTTTT
>.|TRBV29-1|TRBJ1-2|TRBD1
CSVESFRDRGNYGYTF
TGCAGCGTTGAATCTTTCCGGGACAGGGGCAACTATGGCTACACCTTC
>many|TRBV7-6|TRBJ2-1|TRBD2
CASSLRSSGVSYNEQFF
TGTGCCAGCAGCTTACGGTCTAGCGGGGTCTCCTACAATGAGCAGTTCTTC
>few|TRBV19|TRBJ1-1|.
CASSIKGGREAFF
TGTGCCAGTAGTATAAAGGGGGGGAGGGAAGCTTTCTTT
>.|TRBV19|TRBJ1-5|.
CASIGDYSNQPQHF
TGTGCCAGTATCGGGGACTATAGCAATCAGCCCCAGCATTTT
>once|TRBV7-9|TRBJ2-7|TRBD1
CASRRDRDLLGPYEQYF
TGTGCCAGCCGCCGGGACAGGGACCTCCTGGGCCCCTACGAGCAGTACTTC
>.|TRBV12-3/TRBV12-4|TRBJ2-1|.
CASSLLVPTKLDSLAYNEQFF
TGTGCCAGCAGTTTACTTGTACCCACGAAATTGGACAGTCTTGCCTACAATGAGCAGTTCTTC
>.|TRBV7-2|TRBJ2-3|.
CASSLGIRKGDMQYF
TGTGCCAGCAGCTTAGGAATCCGAAAGGGAGATATGCAGTATTTT
>.|TRBV4-1|TRBJ2-5|TRBD2
CASSQDSPGGQETQYF
TGCGCCAGCAGCCAAGATAGTCCCGGGGGGCAAGAGACCCAGTACTTC
>few|TRBV4-1|TRBJ2-3|TRBD1
CASSQAALGTENTQYF
TGCGCCAGCAGCCAAGCGGCGTTGGGGACAGAGAATACGCAGTATTTT
>few|TRBV28|TRBJ2-2|TRBD1
CASSSQLDRDTGELFF
TGTGCCAGCAGTTCGCAGTTGGACAGGGACACCGGGGAGCTGTTTTTT
>many|TRBV7-2|TRBJ2-5|TRBD1
CASRMKGAETQYF
TGTGCCAGCAGGATGAAGGGGGCTGAGACCCAGTACTTC
>few|TRBV12-5|TRBJ1-5|.
CASGTLNSNQPQHF
TGTGCTAGTGGAACCCTTAATAGCAATCAGCCCCAGCATTTT
>many|TRBV7-2|TRBJ2-7|.
CASSLRSNEQYF
TGTGCCAGCAGCTTGAGGTCGAACGAGCAGTACTTC
>few|TRBV28|TRBJ2-5|TRBD2
CASSTRLAGQETQYF
TGTGCCAGCAGTACCCGACTAGCGGGCCAAGAGACCCAGTACTTC
>few|TRBV6-1|TRBJ2-4|.
CASRLGLEGVQYF
TGTGCCAGCAGACTCGGACTGGAGGGCGTTCAGTACTTC
>many|TRBV6-5|TRBJ1-3|.
CASGRLADGNTIYF
TGTGCCAGCGGGAGACTGGCGGACGGAAACACCATATATTTT
>few|TRBV4-1|TRBJ2-7|TRBD1
CASSHGTGASEQYF
TGCGCCAGCAGCCACGGGACAGGGGCATCCGAGCAGTACTTC
>few|TRBV10-1|TRBJ2-1|.
CASSAVSYNEQFF
TGCGCCAGCAGTGCTGTCTCCTACAATGAGCAGTTCTTC
>.|TRBV12-3/TRBV12-4|TRBJ1-1|.
CASSLEQPEAFF
TGTGCCAGCAGTTTAGAGCAGCCGGAAGCTTTCTTT
>few|TRBV6-1|TRBJ2-1|TRBD2
CASSVLAGSYNEQFF
TGTGCCAGCAGCGTACTAGCGGGGAGTTACAATGAGCAGTTCTTC
>few|TRBV6-1|TRBJ2-2|TRBD1
CASSTLDRGPGRAGELFF
TGTGCCAGCAGTACCCTGGACAGGGGCCCGGGAAGGGCCGGGGAGCTGTTTTTT
>.|TRBV7-8|TRBJ2-7|TRBD2
CASSPRLAEPYEQYF
TGTGCCAGCAGCCCTAGACTAGCGGAGCCCTACGAGCAGTACTTC
>.|TRBV19|TRBJ1-2|.
CASKTVRDYGYTF
TGTGCCAGTAAAACAGTGAGGGACTATGGCTACACCTTC
>few|TRBV27|TRBJ2-3|.
CASSLFRMSSTDTQYF
TGTGCCAGCAGTTTATTTAGGATGTCGAGCACAGATACGCAGTATTTT
>many|TRBV27|TRBJ1-1|.
CASSSGHNTEAFF
TGTGCCAGCAGTTCGGGACACAACACTGAAGCTTTCTTT
>.|TRBV11-1|TRBJ2-3|TRBD2
CASSYPPSGGAAASTDTQYF
TGTGCCAGCAGCTACCCACCTAGCGGGGGGGCCGCGGCAAGCACAGATACGCAGTATTTT
>.|TRBV27|TRBJ2-1|.
CASKKGYNEQFF
TGTGCCAGCAAAAAAGGCTACAATGAGCAGTTCTTC
>.|TRBV6-5|TRBJ2-2|.
CASSPGRGLAGELFF
TGTGCCAGCAGCCCCGGGAGGGGGCTGGCCGGGGAGCTGTTTTTT
>many|TRBV7-9|TRBJ2-2|.
CASSPGAAYTGELFF
TGTGCCAGCAGCCCCGGGGCAGCCTACACCGGGGAGCTGTTTTTT
>.|TRBV6-6|TRBJ2-3|TRBD2
CASSYSARGGSDTQYF
TGTGCCAGCAGTTACTCGGCGCGGGGGGGATCAGATACGCAGTATTTT
>many|TRBV7-6|TRBJ1-5|TRBD1
CASSLEQGGSDQPQHF
TGTGCCAGCAGCTTAGAACAGGGGGGATCGGATCAGCCCCAGCATTTT
>.|TRBV7-9|TRBJ2-1|.
CASSSRSAGPAYNEQFF
TGTGCCAGCAGCTCTAGGTCGGCGGGGCCAGCCTACAATGAGCAGTTCTTC
>.|TRBV11-3|TRBJ1-5|.
CASSPDSFPSNQPQHF
TGTGCCAGCAGCCCCGACAGTTTTCCTAGCAATCAGCCCCAGCATTTT
>few|TRBV12-3/TRBV12-4|TRBJ2-1|TRBD2
CVSAETSGRDEQFF
TGTGTCAGCGCCGAGACTAGCGGGAGGGATGAGCAGTTCTTC
>.|TRBV2|TRBJ2-1|.
CASRGGTGPYNEQFF
TGTGCCAGCAGGGGGGGGACAGGTCCCTACAATGAGCAGTTCTTC
>few|TRBV27|TRBJ1-1|TRBD1
CASSGKTTGGTEAFF
TGTGCCAGCAGTGGGAAGACGACAGGGGGCACTGAAGCTTTCTTT
>few|TRBV11-2|TRBJ2-1|.
CASSFRTQVLYNEQFF
TGTGCCAGCAGCTTTCGAACTCAGGTATTATACAATGAGCAGTTCTTC
>.|TRBV12-3/TRBV12-4|TRBJ1-1|.
CASSPPPMNTEAFF
TGTGCCAGCAGTCCCCCACCCATGAACACTGAAGCTTTCTTT
>few|TRBV27|TRBJ1-2|TRBD1
CASSPGSGTGGFGYTF
TGTGCCAGCAGCCCGGGATCCGGGACAGGGGGCTTTGGCTACACCTTC
>few|TRBV7-9|TRBJ2-1|.
CALIRANEQFF
TGTGCTCTCATTAGGGCCAATGAGCAGTTCTTC
>few|TRBV2|TRBJ1-1|.
CASSWAGPSMNTEAFF
TGTGCCAGCAGTTGGGCAGGACCCTCCATGAACACTGAAGCTTTCTTT
>few|TRBV7-2|TRBJ1-1|.
CASSLARQQAFF
TGTGCCAGCAGCTTAGCAAGGCAGCAAGCTTTCTTT
>few|TRBV12-3/TRBV12-4|TRBJ2-5|.
CASSWDGGPKETQYF
TGTGCCAGCAGTTGGGACGGGGGGCCTAAAGAGACCCAGTACTTC
>.|TRBV7-6|TRBJ1-1|.
CASSLPTVGANLNTEAFF
TGTGCCAGCAGCTTACCCACAGTAGGCGCTAATCTGAACACTGAAGCTTTCTTT
>.|TRBV14|TRBJ2-1|TRBD2
CASRASGGLLDEQFF
TGTGCCAGCAGGGCTAGCGGGGGGTTATTGGATGAGCAGTTCTTC
>.|TRBV2|TRBJ1-5|TRBD1
CASTERGPESNQPQHF
TGTGCCAGCACTGAGAGGGGGCCGGAGAGCAATCAGCCCCAGCATTTT
>.|TRBV27|TRBJ2-6|TRBD2
CASSRVGSGGASGANVLTF
TGTGCCAGCAGCCGCGTAGGGAGCGGGGGGGCCTCTGGGGCCAACGTCCTGACTTTC
>.|TRBV6-5|TRBJ2-7|TRBD2
CASSPGLSFYEQYF
TGTGCCAGCAGTCCGGGACTATCGTTCTACGAGCAGTACTTC
>few|TRBV6-5|TRBJ2-1|.
CASSYSRETGGYNEQFF
TGTGCCAGCAGTTACTCCCGCGAGACAGGAGGCTACAATGAGCAGTTCTTC
>.|TRBV7-6|TRBJ2-7|TRBD1
CASSLKGQGDYEQYF
TGTGCCAGCAGCTTAAAAGGACAGGGGGACTACGAGCAGTACTTC
>.|TRBV7-6|TRBJ2-4|.
CASSPNQGGKNIQYF
TGTGCCAGCAGTCCAAATCAGGGAGGAAAAAACATTCAGTACTTC